This TCR beta chain was retrieved from a study of shared clonotypes between healthy human individuals. The CDR3 is 15 residues long. Germline V gives CDR1 SGHRS, CDR2 YFSETQ. The junction had 8 bases not matched to a gene; V was cut back by 7 bases and J by 4 bases. As to this clone: No antigen is known for it.

Profiled with immunoSEQ multiplex PCR; TCRdb holds only in-frame clones, not every one. Of about 680,000 clones listed, 55% to 85% are singletons. Study observations and caveats: Non-shared clonotypes had lower generation probabilities than clonotypes shared by all four sorted-subset donors.

The sample taken for sequencing was memory CD4+ T cells sorted from blood. Subset described: CD45RA-negative fraction. This TCR was sampled from a woman in her twenties or thirties in good health. V usage is TRBV5-1 and J usage is TRBJ2-2; 9 bases align to TRBD1. The CDR3 protein is CASAPGTGTTGELFF. CDR3 in DNA: TGCGCCAGCGCGCCCGGGACAGGGACCACCGGGGAGCTGTTTTTT.